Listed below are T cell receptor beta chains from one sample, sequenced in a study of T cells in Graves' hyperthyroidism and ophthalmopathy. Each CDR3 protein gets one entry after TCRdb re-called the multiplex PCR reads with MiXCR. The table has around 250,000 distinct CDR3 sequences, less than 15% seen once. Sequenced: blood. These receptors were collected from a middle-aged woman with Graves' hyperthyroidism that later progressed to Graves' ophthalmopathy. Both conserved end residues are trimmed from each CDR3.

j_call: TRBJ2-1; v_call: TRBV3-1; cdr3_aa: ASSPLIARSSYNEQF
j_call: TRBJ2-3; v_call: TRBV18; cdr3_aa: ASSSPGTGGIDTQY
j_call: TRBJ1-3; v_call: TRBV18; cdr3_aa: ASSPKAGTASGNTIY
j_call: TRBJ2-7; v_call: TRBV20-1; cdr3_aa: SARSGGLAGDRYEQY
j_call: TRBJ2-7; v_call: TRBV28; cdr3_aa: ASSSTSGSWSYEQY
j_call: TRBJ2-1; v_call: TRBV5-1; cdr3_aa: ASSLGWGPVGNEQF
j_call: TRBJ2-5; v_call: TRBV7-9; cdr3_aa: ASSLDSTNQY
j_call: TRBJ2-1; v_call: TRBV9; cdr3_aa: ASSVVAEGHEQF
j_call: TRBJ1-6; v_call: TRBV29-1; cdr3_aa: SVGTSYNSPLH
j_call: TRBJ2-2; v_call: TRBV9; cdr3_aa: ASTQQNTGELF
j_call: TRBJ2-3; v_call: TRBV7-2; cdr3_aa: ASSLEGYYTDTQY
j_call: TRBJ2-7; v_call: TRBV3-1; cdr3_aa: ASSPLTSGSSLSYEQY
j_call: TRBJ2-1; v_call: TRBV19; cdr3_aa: ASSTQGPSYNEQF